Listed below are T cell receptor beta chains from one sample, sequenced in a study of T-cell memory formation after mild COVID-19. TCRdb re-analysed the 5' RACE reads in MiXCR, keeping a single row per CDR3 protein. The table records roughly 130,000 distinct CDR3 sequences, 15% to 20% of them present only once. The sequencing sample was made of PBMCs or a T cell subset sorted from them (not recorded which). The receptors shown here come from an adult woman who had mild COVID-19 (a few samples of this study predate the infection). Cell type and time point are not known. Both conserved end residues are part of each CDR3. D genes are given only for firm matches. A clone size is listed for some rows: how often the clone was seen (once, few, many), or a class if it is expanded.

cdr3_nt cdr3_aa clone_size j_call v_call d_call
TGTGCCAGCAGCCGGTGGGCGACCGGGGAGCTGTTTTTT CASSRWATGELFF few TRBJ2-2 TRBV7-9 NA
TGTGCCAGCAGCCTCGAAACAGGGAATCACGAGCAGTACTTC CASSLETGNHEQYF NA TRBJ2-7 TRBV5-4 NA
TGTGCCAGCAGTGATGCCGGAGGGGGCGGCTACGAGCAGTACTTC CASSDAGGGGYEQYF NA TRBJ2-7 TRBV25-1 NA
TGTGCCAGCAGTGGGGTTAGCGGGAGCGCAGATACGCAGTATTTT CASSGVSGSADTQYF NA TRBJ2-3 TRBV2 TRBD2
TGTGCCAGCAGCACACGACCAAGGGCCTCTAGCGGGAGCTGGTACGAGCAGTACTTC CASSTRPRASSGSWYEQYF few TRBJ2-7 TRBV4-2 TRBD2
TGCGCCAGCAGCCCTGGGACAGCCCTGCGTGGTACTGAAGCTTTCTTT CASSPGTALRGTEAFF NA TRBJ1-1 TRBV5-1 TRBD1
TGCGCCAGCAGCTTGGAACCCGGGACTAGCGGATCCTCCTACGAGCAGTACTTC CASSLEPGTSGSSYEQYF NA TRBJ2-7 TRBV5-1 TRBD2
TGTGCCAGCGAGTTGGGACGGAGCTCTGGAAACACCATATATTTT CASELGRSSGNTIYF NA TRBJ1-3 TRBV12-3/TRBV12-4 NA
TGTGCCAGCAGCCAAGATTGGGTTCGAGGTATATGGGGCGGGACTAACCTTTACAATGAGCAGTTCTTC CASSQDWVRGIWGGTNLYNEQFF NA TRBJ2-1 TRBV3-1 TRBD2
TGTGCCAGCTCATCAGACAGGGAGAGGAGCTATGGCTACACCTTC CASSSDRERSYGYTF few TRBJ1-2 TRBV18 TRBD1
TGCGCCAGCAGCCTGGGGGGATCCTACAATGAGCAGTTCTTC CASSLGGSYNEQFF many TRBJ2-1 TRBV5-1 NA
TGTGCCAGCAGTCCAAGAAGGGAGATCGGGGAGCTGTTTTTT CASSPRREIGELFF few TRBJ2-2 TRBV12-3/TRBV12-4 NA
TGTGCCAGCAGCTATGGACTAGCGGGGGCCTATGAGACCCAGTACTTC CASSYGLAGAYETQYF few TRBJ2-5 TRBV7-2 TRBD2
TGTGCCAGCAGCTCGCTTGGGACAGCTAGCACAGATACGCAGTATTTT CASSSLGTASTDTQYF NA TRBJ2-3 TRBV7-6 TRBD1
TGTGCCAGCAGCTTAATATCGGGGTCGGACACTGAAGCTTTCTTT CASSLISGSDTEAFF few TRBJ1-1 TRBV7-3 NA
TGTGCCAGCAGCTTAAGACAGGGAGTCGATTCACCCCTCCACTTT CASSLRQGVDSPLHF few TRBJ1-6 TRBV5-6 TRBD1
TGTGCCAGCAGCCTTGGACGGAGTACTAGCACAGATACGCAGTATTTT CASSLGRSTSTDTQYF NA TRBJ2-3 TRBV5-6 NA
TGTGCCAGCTCCGTCGGGGGTTACGAGCAGTACTTC CASSVGGYEQYF few TRBJ2-7 TRBV7-2 NA
TGTGCCAGCAGCTTACTAGCGGGAGAAGGGGAGACCCAGTACTTC CASSLLAGEGETQYF NA TRBJ2-5 TRBV12-3/TRBV12-4 TRBD2
TGTGCCAGCAGCTTAGCCCTGAACCTCAATGAGCAGTTCTTC CASSLALNLNEQFF few TRBJ2-1 TRBV7-2 NA
TGCGCCAGCAGCCCTATTTGGGGAACTAGCGGTTACAATGAGCAGTTCTTC CASSPIWGTSGYNEQFF few TRBJ2-1 TRBV4-3 TRBD2
TGTGCCACCAGCTGGGGCGGTAGACTAGCTCCTGGGGCCAACGTCCTGACTTTC CATSWGGRLAPGANVLTF NA TRBJ2-6 TRBV15 TRBD2
TGTGCCAGCAGTTTAAGGACTAGCATAGATACGCAGTATTTT CASSLRTSIDTQYF NA TRBJ2-3 TRBV12-3/TRBV12-4 TRBD2
TGTGCCAGCAGCCTCGACAGACAGGGCAACAGGGAATCTGGGGCCAACGTCCTGACTTTC CASSLDRQGNRESGANVLTF NA TRBJ2-6 TRBV5-4 TRBD1
TGTGCCAGCAGCCAGGAGGGACTAGCGTCAGGTACGCAGTATTTT CASSQEGLASGTQYF few TRBJ2-3 TRBV4-2 TRBD2
TGCGCCAGCAGCTTGTGGGCAGCTAACTATGGCTACACCTTC CASSLWAANYGYTF NA TRBJ1-2 TRBV5-1 NA
TGTGCCAGCACGTCTAACTATGGCTACACCTTC CASTSNYGYTF few TRBJ1-2 TRBV12-3/TRBV12-4 NA
TGTGCCACCAGTGATCCTACGGGACAAACGAATGAGCAGTTCTTC CATSDPTGQTNEQFF NA TRBJ2-1 TRBV24-1 NA
TGCAGTGCTGAACCTTACCGGACAGGGATCGGAGAGACCCAGTACTTC CSAEPYRTGIGETQYF NA TRBJ2-5 TRBV20-1 TRBD1
TGTGCCAGCTTACAGGGGATCGGTTCCTACGAGCAGTACTTC CASLQGIGSYEQYF NA TRBJ2-7 TRBV18 TRBD1
TGTGCCAGCTCACCAGACAGGGGACGGAATTCACCCCTCCACTTT CASSPDRGRNSPLHF few TRBJ1-6 TRBV18 TRBD1
TGCGCCAGCAGCTTGGCGGGGGATTATAACTATGGCTACACCTTC CASSLAGDYNYGYTF NA TRBJ1-2 TRBV5-1 NA
TGTGCCAGCAGTTTGAGTGGGTCCGGGGGGGCCGGGGAGCTGTTTTTT CASSLSGSGGAGELFF NA TRBJ2-2 TRBV12-3/TRBV12-4 TRBD2
TGTGCCAGCAGCTCCCGGGTGAGCTCCTACAATGAGCAGTTCTTC CASSSRVSSYNEQFF many TRBJ2-1 TRBV9 NA
TGTGCCACCAGTGACAGCCTGAACACCGGGGAGCTGTTTTTT CATSDSLNTGELFF NA TRBJ2-2 TRBV24-1 NA
TGCAGCGCTGAAGAACATGGCCGGGGTGGCTACACCTTC CSAEEHGRGGYTF NA TRBJ1-2 TRBV29-1 NA
TGTGCCACCGGCCAGGGGGCAAATTCACCCCTCCACTTT CATGQGANSPLHF few TRBJ1-6 TRBV7-9 TRBD1
TGTGCCAGCAGCTTAGCGGACAGGGGACCAGATACGCAGTATTTT CASSLADRGPDTQYF few TRBJ2-3 TRBV11-1 TRBD1
TGTGCCAGCAGCCAAATAACTTCCAACACCGGGGAGCTGTTTTTT CASSQITSNTGELFF few TRBJ2-2 TRBV14 NA
TGTGCCAGCAGCTTAAGTAACGGGGTCACCTACAATGAGCAGTTCTTC CASSLSNGVTYNEQFF NA TRBJ2-1 TRBV7-6 NA
TGTGCCAGCAGCAAATCAGCAGTTATGAACACTGAAGCTTTCTTT CASSKSAVMNTEAFF few TRBJ1-1 TRBV7-2 NA
TGTGCCAGCAGCTTAACTAGGACCAATTCCTACAATGAGCAGTTCTTC CASSLTRTNSYNEQFF NA TRBJ2-1 TRBV7-3 NA
TGTGCCAGCAGTGAATTCGGGAACAGGGGGGGATATGGCTACACCTTC CASSEFGNRGGYGYTF few TRBJ1-2 TRBV25-1 TRBD1
TGTGCCAGCAGCTCTCCCCTTGGTTCCTACAATGAGCAGTTCTTC CASSSPLGSYNEQFF NA TRBJ2-1 TRBV7-8 NA
TGTGCCAGCAGCCACCCGGACAGGGCTCAGGAGCAGTACTTC CASSHPDRAQEQYF NA TRBJ2-7 TRBV9 TRBD1
TGTGCCAGCAGTTTGGGACAGCTAAGGGCAGAGACCCAGTACTTC CASSLGQLRAETQYF few TRBJ2-5 TRBV6-2/TRBV6-3 TRBD1
TGTGCCATCAGCTTAGCAGGTTTGGTCAGCTCACTCCCTTCCCAAGAGACCCAGTACTTC CAISLAGLVSSLPSQETQYF once TRBJ2-5 TRBV11-2 NA
TGTGCCAGTAGTATTATGGGGCAGCCGAACACCGGGGAGCTGTTTTTT CASSIMGQPNTGELFF NA TRBJ2-2 TRBV19 NA
TGCAGCGCAGGAGGAACTGGGGCCAACGTCCTGACTTTC CSAGGTGANVLTF NA TRBJ2-6 TRBV29-1 NA
TGTGCCAGCAGTCCTCTAGTAGGTATTGCCTACACCTTC CASSPLVGIAYTF NA TRBJ1-2 TRBV12-3/TRBV12-4 NA